One T cell receptor (beta chain) is described in this entry. No antigen is known for it. PCR involved 60 Vbeta and 13 Jbeta primers. Sequenced by immunoSEQ multiplex PCR; TCRdb stores in-frame clones only, minus some. The sample carries under 200,000 clones, approximately 80% recorded once. These data are taken from a study of cytomegalovirus exposure and HLA in healthy donors. General observations from the study: HLA allele associations emerged for around 15,000 TCR beta sequences in a later analysis, at 0.05 false discovery rate. Analysis was carried out at a later point, and it linked a missense DCLRE1C variant to TCR beta V- and J-gene trimming.

The CDR3 has 16 amino acids. Looked up from germline, CDR1 is SGHDN and CDR2 is FVKESK. V shed 0 bases, J shed 6 bases, and the junction held 7 bases outside the gene matches. The sequencing sample was made of PBMCs. This sequence joins TRBV14 and TRBJ2-2, with 7 positions matching TRBD1. The receptor's source is a woman between 18 and 29 years old in good health and CMV-seronegative. The CDR3 nucleotides are TGTGCCAGCAGCCAAGAGACAGGGTGGATCGCCGGGGAGCTGTTTTTT. Protein: CASSQETGWIAGELFF.